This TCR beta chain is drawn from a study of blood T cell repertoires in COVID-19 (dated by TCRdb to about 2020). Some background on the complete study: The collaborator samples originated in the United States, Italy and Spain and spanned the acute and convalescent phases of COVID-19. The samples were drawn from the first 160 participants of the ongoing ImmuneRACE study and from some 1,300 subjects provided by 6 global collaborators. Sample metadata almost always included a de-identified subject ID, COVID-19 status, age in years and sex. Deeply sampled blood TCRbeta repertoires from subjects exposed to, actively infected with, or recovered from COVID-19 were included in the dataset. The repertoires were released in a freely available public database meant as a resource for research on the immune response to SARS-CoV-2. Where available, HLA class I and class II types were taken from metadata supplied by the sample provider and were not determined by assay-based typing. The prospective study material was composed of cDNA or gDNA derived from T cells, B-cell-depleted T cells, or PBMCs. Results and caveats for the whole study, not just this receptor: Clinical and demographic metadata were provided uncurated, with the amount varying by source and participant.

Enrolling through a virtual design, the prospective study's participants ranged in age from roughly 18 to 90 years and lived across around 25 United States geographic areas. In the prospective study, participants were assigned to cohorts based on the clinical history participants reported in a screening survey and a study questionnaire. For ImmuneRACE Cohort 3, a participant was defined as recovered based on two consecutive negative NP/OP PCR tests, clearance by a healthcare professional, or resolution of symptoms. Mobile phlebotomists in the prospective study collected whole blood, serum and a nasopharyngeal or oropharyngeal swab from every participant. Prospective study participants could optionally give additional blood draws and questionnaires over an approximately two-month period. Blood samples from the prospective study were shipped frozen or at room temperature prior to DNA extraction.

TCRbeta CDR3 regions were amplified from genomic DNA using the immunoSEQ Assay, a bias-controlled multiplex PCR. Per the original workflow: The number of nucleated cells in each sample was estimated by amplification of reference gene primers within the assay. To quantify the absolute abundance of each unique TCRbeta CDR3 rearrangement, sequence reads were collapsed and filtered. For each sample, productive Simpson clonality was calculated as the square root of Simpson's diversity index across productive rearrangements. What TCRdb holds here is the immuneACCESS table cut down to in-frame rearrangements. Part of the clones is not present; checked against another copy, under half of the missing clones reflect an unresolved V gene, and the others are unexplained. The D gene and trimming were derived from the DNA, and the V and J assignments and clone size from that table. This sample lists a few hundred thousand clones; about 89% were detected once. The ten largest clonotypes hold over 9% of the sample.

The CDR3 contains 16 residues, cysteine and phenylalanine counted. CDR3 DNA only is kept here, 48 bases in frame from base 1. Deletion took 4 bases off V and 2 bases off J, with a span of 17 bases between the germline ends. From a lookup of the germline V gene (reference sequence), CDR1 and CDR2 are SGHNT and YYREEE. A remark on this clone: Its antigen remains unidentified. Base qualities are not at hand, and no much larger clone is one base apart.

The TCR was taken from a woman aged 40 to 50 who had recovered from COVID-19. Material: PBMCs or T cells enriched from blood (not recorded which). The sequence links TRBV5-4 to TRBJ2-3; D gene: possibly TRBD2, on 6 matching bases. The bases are TGTGCCAGCAGCCCAGAAGCGGGCAGCTACACAGATACGCAGTATTTT. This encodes CASSPEAGSYTDTQYF.